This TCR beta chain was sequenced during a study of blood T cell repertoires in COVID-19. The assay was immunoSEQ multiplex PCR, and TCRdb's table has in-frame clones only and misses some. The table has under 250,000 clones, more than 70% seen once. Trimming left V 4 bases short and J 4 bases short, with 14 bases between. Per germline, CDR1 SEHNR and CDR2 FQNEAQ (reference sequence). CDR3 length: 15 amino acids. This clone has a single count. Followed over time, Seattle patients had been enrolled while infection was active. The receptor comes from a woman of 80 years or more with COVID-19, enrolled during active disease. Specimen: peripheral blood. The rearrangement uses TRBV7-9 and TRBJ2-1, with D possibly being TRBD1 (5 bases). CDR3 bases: TGTGCCAGCAGCTATGCCCGGACATTGTACAATGAGCAGTTCTTC. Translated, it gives CASSYARTLYNEQFF.